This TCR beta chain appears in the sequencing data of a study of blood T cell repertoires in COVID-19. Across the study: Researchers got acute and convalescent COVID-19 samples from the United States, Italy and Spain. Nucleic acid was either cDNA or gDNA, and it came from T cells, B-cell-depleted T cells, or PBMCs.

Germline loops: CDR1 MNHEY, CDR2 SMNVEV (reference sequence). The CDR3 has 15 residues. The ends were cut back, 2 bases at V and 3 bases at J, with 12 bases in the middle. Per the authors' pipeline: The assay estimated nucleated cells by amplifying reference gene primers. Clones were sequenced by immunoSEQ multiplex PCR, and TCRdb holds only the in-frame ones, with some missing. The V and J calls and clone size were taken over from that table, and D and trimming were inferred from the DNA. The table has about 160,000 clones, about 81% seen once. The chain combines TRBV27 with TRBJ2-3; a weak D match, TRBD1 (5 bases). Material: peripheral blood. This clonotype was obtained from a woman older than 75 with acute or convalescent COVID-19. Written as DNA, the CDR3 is TGTGCCAGCAGTTTAATGCAGGGTAATACAGATACGCAGTATTTT. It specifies CASSLMQGNTDTQYF.